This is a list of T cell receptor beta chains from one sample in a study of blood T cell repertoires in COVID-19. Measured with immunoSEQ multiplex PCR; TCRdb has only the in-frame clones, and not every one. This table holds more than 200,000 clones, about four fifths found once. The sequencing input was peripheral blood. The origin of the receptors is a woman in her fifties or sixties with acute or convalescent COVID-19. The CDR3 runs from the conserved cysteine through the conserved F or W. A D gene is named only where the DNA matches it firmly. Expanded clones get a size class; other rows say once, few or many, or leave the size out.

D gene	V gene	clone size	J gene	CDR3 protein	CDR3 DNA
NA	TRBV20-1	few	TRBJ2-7	CSASPDTYEQYF	TGCAGTGCTAGTCCGGACACTTACGAGCAGTACTTC
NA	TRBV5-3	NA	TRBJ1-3	CARSLGRGAKAGGSGNTIYF	TGTGCCAGAAGCTTGGGTCGGGGGGCTAAGGCTGGTGGCTCTGGAAACACCATATATTTT
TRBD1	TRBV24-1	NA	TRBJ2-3	CATRGDRVTDTQYF	TGTGCCACCAGGGGGGACAGGGTAACAGATACGCAGTATTTT
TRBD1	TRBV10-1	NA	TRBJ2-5	CASRQGAGETQYF	TGCGCCAGCAGACAGGGGGCTGGGGAGACCCAGTACTTC
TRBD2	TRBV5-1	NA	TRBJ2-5	CASSAGLAGGVPETQYF	TGCGCCAGCAGCGCGGGACTAGCGGGAGGAGTACCCGAGACCCAGTACTTC
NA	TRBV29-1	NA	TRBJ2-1	CSVEWAGFSLPNEQFF	TGCAGCGTTGAGTGGGCAGGGTTCAGTCTCCCCAATGAGCAGTTCTTC
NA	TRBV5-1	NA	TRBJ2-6	CASSLELFSISGANVLTF	TGCGCCAGCAGCTTGGAGCTTTTCTCCATCTCTGGGGCCAACGTCCTGACTTTC
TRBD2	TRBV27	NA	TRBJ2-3	CASTLGEGLPDTQYF	TGTGCCAGCACCTTAGGGGAGGGACTTCCAGATACGCAGTATTTT
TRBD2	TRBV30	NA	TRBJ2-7	CAWSKGGRAYEQYF	TGTGCCTGGAGTAAAGGCGGGAGGGCCTACGAGCAGTACTTC
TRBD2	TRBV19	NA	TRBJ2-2	CASSPGLAGGWEYTGELFF	TGTGCCAGTAGTCCGGGACTAGCGGGAGGATGGGAATACACCGGGGAGCTGTTTTTT
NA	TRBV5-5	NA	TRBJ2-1	CASSLAGGRPNEQFF	TGTGCCAGCAGCTTGGCCGGGGGTAGACCCAATGAGCAGTTCTTC
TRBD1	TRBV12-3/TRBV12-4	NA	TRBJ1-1	CASSRDRNTEAFF	TGTGCCAGCAGTAGGGACAGGAACACTGAAGCTTTCTTT
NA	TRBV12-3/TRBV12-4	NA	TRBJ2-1	CASSLLLFEQFF	TGTGCCAGCAGTCTCCTTCTCTTTGAGCAGTTCTTC
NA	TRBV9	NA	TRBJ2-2	CASSNVGTRELFF	TGTGCCAGCAGCAACGTCGGTACCCGGGAGCTGTTTTTT
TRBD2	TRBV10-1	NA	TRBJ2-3	CASSLGLAGVVDTQYF	TGCGCCAGCAGTTTGGGACTAGCGGGAGTCGTTGATACGCAGTATTTT
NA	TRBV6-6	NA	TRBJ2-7	CASSSQAYEQYF	TGTGCCAGCAGTTCTCAAGCTTACGAGCAGTACTTC
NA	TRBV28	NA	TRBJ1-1	CASSTYSRGEAFF	TGTGCCAGCAGTACGTACTCCCGGGGTGAAGCTTTCTTT
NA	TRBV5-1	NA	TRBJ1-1	CASSLVGGNTEAFF	TGCGCCAGCAGCTTGGTCGGGGGGAACACTGAAGCTTTCTTT